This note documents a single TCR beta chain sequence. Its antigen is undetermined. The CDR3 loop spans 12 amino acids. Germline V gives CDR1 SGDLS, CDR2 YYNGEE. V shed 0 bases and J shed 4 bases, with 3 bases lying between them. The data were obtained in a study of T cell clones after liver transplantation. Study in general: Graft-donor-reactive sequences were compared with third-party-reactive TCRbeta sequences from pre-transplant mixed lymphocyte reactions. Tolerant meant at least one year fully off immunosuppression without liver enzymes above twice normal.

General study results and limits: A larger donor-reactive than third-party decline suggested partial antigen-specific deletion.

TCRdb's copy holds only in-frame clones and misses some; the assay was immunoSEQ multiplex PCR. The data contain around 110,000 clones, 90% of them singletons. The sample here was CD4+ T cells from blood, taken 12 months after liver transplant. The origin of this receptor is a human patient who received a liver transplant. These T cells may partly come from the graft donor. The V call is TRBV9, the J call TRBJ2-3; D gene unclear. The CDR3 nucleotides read TGTGCCAGCAGCGTAGGCGCAGATACGCAGTATTTT. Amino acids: CASSVGADTQYF.